This T cell receptor beta chain derives from a study of T cell responses to AZD1222 COVID-19 vaccine. Study overall: Samples with a second dose at about 4 or about 12 weeks were pooled together.

The assay was immunoSEQ multiplex PCR, and TCRdb's table has in-frame clones only and misses some. The sample lists around 140,000 clones; approximately 90% were seen once. Regarding the study as a whole: Donors in the cohort were predominantly white British and more often female, and clonal diversity was possibly underestimated. Reports say nearly half of spike-specific TCRs go after unmutated variant regions.

As for this clone: What it binds is unknown.

CDR3 length: 17 amino acids. Trimming removed 4 bases from V and 3 bases from J; junction bases left unmatched: 11. Germline CDR1 is MNHEY and CDR2 is SVGEGT. This receptor was identified in an adult in good health. The gene calls are TRBV6-2 or TRBV6-3 and TRBJ2-7, with 11 bases matching TRBD2. The sequences come from peripheral blood, collected on day 0 of AZD1222 vaccination. CDR3 in DNA: TGTGCCAGCAGTTTTAGCGGGAGGGCCGGATTCATCTACGAGCAGTACTTC. Translated: CASSFSGRAGFIYEQYF.